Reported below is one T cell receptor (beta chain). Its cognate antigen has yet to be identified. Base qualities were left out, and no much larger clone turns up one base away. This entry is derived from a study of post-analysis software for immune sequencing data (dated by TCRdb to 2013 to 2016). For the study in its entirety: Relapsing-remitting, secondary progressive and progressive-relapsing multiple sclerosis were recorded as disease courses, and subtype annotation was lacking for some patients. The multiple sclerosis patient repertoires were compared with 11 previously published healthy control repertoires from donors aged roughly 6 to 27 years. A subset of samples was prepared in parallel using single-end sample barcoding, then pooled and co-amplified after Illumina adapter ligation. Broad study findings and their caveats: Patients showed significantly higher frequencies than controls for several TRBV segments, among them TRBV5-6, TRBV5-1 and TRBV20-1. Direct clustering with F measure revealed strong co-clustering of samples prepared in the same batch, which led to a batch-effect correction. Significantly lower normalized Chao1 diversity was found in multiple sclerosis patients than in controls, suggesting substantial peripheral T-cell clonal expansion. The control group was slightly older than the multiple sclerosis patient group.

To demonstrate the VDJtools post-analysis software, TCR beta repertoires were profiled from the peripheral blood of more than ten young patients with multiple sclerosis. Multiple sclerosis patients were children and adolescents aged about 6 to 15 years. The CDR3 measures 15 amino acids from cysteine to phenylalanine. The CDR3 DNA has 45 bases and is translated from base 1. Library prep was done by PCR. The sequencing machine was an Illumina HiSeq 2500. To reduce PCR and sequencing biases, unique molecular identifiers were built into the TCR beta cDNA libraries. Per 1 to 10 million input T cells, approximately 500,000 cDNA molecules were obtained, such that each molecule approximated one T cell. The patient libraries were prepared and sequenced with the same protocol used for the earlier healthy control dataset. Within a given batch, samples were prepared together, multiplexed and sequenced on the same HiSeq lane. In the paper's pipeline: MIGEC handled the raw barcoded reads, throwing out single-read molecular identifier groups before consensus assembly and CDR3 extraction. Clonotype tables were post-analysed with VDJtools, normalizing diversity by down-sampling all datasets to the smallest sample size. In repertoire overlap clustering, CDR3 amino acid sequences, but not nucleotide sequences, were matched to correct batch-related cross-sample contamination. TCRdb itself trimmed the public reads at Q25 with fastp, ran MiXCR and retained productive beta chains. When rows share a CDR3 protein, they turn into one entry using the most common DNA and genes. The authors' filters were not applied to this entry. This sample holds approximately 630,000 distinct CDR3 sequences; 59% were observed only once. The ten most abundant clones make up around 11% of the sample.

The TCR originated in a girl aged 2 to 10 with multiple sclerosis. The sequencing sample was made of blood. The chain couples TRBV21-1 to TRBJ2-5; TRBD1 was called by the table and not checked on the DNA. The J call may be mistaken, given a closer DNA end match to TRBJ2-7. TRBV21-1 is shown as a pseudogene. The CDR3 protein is CASSKPGLGTYEQYF. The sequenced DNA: TGTGCCAGCAGCAAACCGGGACTGGGAACCTACGAGCAGTACTTC.